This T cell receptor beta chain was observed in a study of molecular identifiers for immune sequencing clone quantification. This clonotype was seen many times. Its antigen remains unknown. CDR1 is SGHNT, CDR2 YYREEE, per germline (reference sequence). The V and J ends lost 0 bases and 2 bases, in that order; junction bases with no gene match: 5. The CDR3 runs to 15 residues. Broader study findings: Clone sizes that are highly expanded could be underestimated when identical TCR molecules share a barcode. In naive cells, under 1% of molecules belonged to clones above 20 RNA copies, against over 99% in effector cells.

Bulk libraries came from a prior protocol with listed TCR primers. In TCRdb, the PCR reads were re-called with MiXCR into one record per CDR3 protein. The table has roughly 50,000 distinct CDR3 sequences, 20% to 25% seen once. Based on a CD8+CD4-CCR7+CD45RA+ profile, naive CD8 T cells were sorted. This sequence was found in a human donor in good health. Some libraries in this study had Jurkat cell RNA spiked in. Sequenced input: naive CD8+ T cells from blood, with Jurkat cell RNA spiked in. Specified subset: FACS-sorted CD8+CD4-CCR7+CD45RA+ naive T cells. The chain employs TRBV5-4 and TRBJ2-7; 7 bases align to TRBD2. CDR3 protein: CASSLAASGPYEQYF. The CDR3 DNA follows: TGTGCCAGCAGCTTGGCGGCTAGCGGTCCCTACGAGCAGTACTTC.